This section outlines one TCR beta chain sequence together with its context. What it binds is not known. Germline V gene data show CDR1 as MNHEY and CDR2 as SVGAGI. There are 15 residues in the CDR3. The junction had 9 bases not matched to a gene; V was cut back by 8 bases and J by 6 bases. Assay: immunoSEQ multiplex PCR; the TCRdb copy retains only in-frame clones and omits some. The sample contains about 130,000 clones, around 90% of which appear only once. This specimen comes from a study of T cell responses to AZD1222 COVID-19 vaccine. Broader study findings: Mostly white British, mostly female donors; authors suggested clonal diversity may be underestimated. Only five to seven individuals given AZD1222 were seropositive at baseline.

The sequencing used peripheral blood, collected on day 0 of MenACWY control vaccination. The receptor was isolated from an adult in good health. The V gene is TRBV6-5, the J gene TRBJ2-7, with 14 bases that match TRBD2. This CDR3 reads CASLAVGLAGGEQYF. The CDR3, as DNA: TGTGCCAGCCTTGCCGTTGGACTAGCGGGAGGCGAGCAGTACTTC.